The source of this TCR beta chain is a study of human T cells and chemical hapten exposure. In TCRdb, the RACE reads were re-called with MiXCR into one record per CDR3 protein. The table has around 380,000 distinct CDR3 sequences, about 4.8% seen once; the top ten hold around 2.3%. In germline, CDR1 is SQVTM, CDR2 ANQGSEA. V was cut by 8 bases and J by 7 bases, with 17 bases left in between. The CDR3 extends over 12 amino acids. At least ten counts were recorded for this clonotype. Its matching antigen is unknown. Time point of the sample: patch test 1, 2 weeks after DPC sensitization. The treatment was: therapeutic diphenylcyclopropenone sensitization with weekly scalp DPC. Study conclusions and caveats: Significantly more large CDR3 similarity clusters were formed by expanded TCRs than by controls.

This TCR was sampled from a woman aged 50 to 60 with alopecia areata. Some clones in this sample may be carry-over from other donors' samples. Specimen: whole blood, collected in connection with sensitization to the hapten diphenylcyclopropenone (DPC). The rearrangement links TRBV29-1 to TRBJ2-5; TRBD1 or TRBD2 may be the D gene (5 bases each). CDR3 DNA sequence: TGCAGCTCCGGGGCAGGCTTGGGGACCCAGTACTTC. The encoded protein is CSSGAGLGTQYF. Filled out from reference TRBV29-1 and TRBJ2-5, the complete variable domain reads SAVISQKPSRDICQRGTSLTIQCQVDSQVTMMFWYRQQPGQSLTLIATANQGSEATYESGFVIDKFPISRPNLTFSTLTVSNMSPEDSSIYLCSSGAGLGTQYFGPGTRLLVL.